A selection of T cell receptor beta chains follows, all from one sample in a study of vaccination effects on CD4 cells after COVID-19. These receptors have no identified antigens. The table came from immunoSEQ multiplex PCR; TCRdb's copy has only in-frame clones and leaves some out. The profile covers more than 11,000 clones, with around three quarters appearing a single time and roughly 9.9% taken by the ten largest. The sequencing used CD4+ T cells from PBMCs cultured with SARS-CoV-2 spike peptides, collected after COVID-19 vaccination. Receptors originate from a human donor who received a COVID-19 vaccine. Each CDR3 is given with its conserved first and last residue. Size is omitted from some rows. Given values are once, few, many or a class for expanded clones.

TRBV10-1	-	TRBJ2-5	CASSEGGRAGETQYF
TRBV27	-	TRBJ1-4	CASSLSSGQNEKLFF
TRBV7-9	-	TRBJ1-2	CASSPRSTGGGGYTF
TRBV7-2	-	TRBJ1-6	CASSTQGSYNSPLHF
TRBV7-6	-	TRBJ2-1	CASSPGSGGPRNEQFF
TRBV19	-	TRBJ2-6	CASSILWAGTTAGANVLTF
TRBV29-1	-	TRBJ1-1	CSVVAGATEAFF
TRBV3-1/TRBV3-2	medium-sized	TRBJ2-3	CASNPAGGRGTQYF
TRBV29-1	-	TRBJ2-7	CSVAFSYEQYF
TRBV20-1	-	TRBJ2-7	CSASPGLVVEQYF
TRBV30	-	TRBJ1-6	CAWSVSLGSPLHF
TRBV5-1	-	TRBJ1-6	CASSLDGSNSPLHF
TRBV3-1/TRBV3-2	large	TRBJ2-7	CASGGASGRGEQYF
TRBV15	-	TRBJ2-3	CATSARTHTDTQYF
TRBV7-2	-	TRBJ2-1	CASSLRTNSYNEQFF
TRBV27	few	TRBJ1-5	CASRGQGWGQPQHF
TRBV30	-	TRBJ1-1	CAWTRNTEAFF
TRBV5-1	-	TRBJ2-2	CASRSPGTGRAGELFF
TRBV7-2	-	TRBJ1-1	CASSLGATTNTEAFF
TRBV7-3	-	TRBJ2-5	CASSVAGASQETQYF
TRBV27	-	TRBJ1-3	CASSPTIRSGNTIYF
TRBV6-5	-	TRBJ1-4	CASSYGFGQGGKLFF
TRBV28	-	TRBJ1-6	CASSYLTNSPLHF
TRBV29-1	-	TRBJ1-5	CSVDGGMGQPQHF
TRBV4-1	-	TRBJ1-1	CASSPPGVNTEAFF
TRBV6-5	few	TRBJ1-4	CASRPTQTVGEKLFF
TRBV3-1/TRBV3-2	once	TRBJ2-7	CASSQVSGPYEQYF
TRBV7-2	-	TRBJ1-5	CASSSTGANQPQHF
TRBV7-2	-	TRBJ2-4	CASSLGMAKNIQYF
TRBV5-4	-	TRBJ1-2	CASSTEGLGVYGYTF
TRBV7-2	medium-sized	TRBJ1-2	CASSPSPGGLDGYTF
TRBV28	-	TRBJ1-1	CASSFRGRPFF
TRBV30	-	TRBJ2-3	CAWSGLAGQTSTDTQYF
TRBV3-1/TRBV3-2	-	TRBJ2-3	CASSQGSVPTDTQYF
TRBV15	once	TRBJ1-1	CATSRGLGNPGVEAEAFF
TRBV6-5	large	TRBJ1-2	CASSRQGTLRGYTF
TRBV3-1/TRBV3-2	-	TRBJ1-2	CASSQRGQGYTF
TRBV18	-	TRBJ1-1	CASSSGVNTEAFF
TRBV2	-	TRBJ1-2	CASTLGARNGYTF
TRBV6-4	-	TRBJ2-1	CASRKDSNSYNEQFF
TRBV7-9	few	TRBJ1-5	CASSQSGRAYSNQPQHF
TRBV27	-	TRBJ1-4	CASRPDATNEKLFF
TRBV7-2	once	TRBJ2-7	CASSRQGEYEQYF
TRBV19	-	TRBJ2-6	CASSIWGVGANVLTF
TRBV25-1	-	TRBJ1-3	CASSATRRGGNTIYF
TRBV7-2	-	TRBJ1-3	CASSPGPGANTIYF
TRBV27	-	TRBJ1-1	CASSLVSGLDTEAFF
TRBV19	-	TRBJ2-1	CASSPLKGLPYNEQFF